This section outlines one T cell receptor beta chain sequence together with its context. The entry originates in a study of blood T cell repertoires in COVID-19. Here immunoSEQ multiplex PCR was the method, and the copy in TCRdb shows in-frame clones only, minus some. In the table there are about 180,000 clones, 80% to 90% of which are singletons. This CDR3 has 16 residues. The V gene's germline CDR1 is SGHDT and CDR2 YYEEEE. With 3 bases removed from V and 4 bases from J, the gap between germline ends came to 18 bases. The chain combines TRBV5-6 with TRBJ2-3; perhaps TRBD1 as D (6 bases). This TCR was sampled from a man aged 55 to 70 with acute or convalescent COVID-19. Specimen: peripheral blood. The CDR3 spells CASSSAGRGAADTQYF. DNA of the CDR3: TGTGCCAGCAGCTCCGCCGGCAGGGGAGCGGCAGATACGCAGTATTTT.